The rows below give T cell receptor beta chains drawn from one sample of a study of blood T cell repertoires in COVID-19. The assay was immunoSEQ multiplex PCR, and TCRdb's table has in-frame clones only and misses some. The data contain 120,000 or so clones, 65% to 90% of them singletons. Sequencing was performed on peripheral blood. The source of these receptors is an elderly man with active or convalescent COVID-19. The CDR3 runs from the conserved cysteine through the conserved F or W. The D gene is left open where the match is weak. Expanded clones are given a class, and other clones once, few, many or no size at all.

TRBV19,15,.,TRBJ1-4,.,TGTGCCAGTAGTATAGCGAGGGCAACTAATGAAAAACTGTTTTTT,CASSIARATNEKLFF
TRBV28,17,.,TRBJ2-3,TRBD1,TGTGCCAGCAGTTCACCCCGGACAGGGAGGAACACAGATACGCAGTATTTT,CASSSPRTGRNTDTQYF
TRBV15,16,few,TRBJ1-6,.,TGTGCCACCAGCAGAGATCTCGGGGGTGTGGATTCACCCCTCCACTTT,CATSRDLGGVDSPLHF
TRBV6-5,13,.,TRBJ2-7,TRBD2,TGTGCCAGCAGACGCCGCGGGGGACACGAGCAGTACTTC,CASRRRGGHEQYF
TRBV5-4,14,.,TRBJ1-4,.,TGTGCCAGCAGCTTGTGGGAGACTAATGAAAAACTGTTTTTT,CASSLWETNEKLFF
TRBV5-4,18,few,TRBJ1-5,TRBD1,TGTGCCAGCAGTATGAAGCGGGACAGGGTATCCTCCAATCAGCCCCAGCATTTT,CASSMKRDRVSSNQPQHF
TRBV14,16,.,TRBJ1-2,TRBD1,TGTGCCAGCAGCGTCAGCCGGGACAGGCCTAACTATGGCTACACCTTC,CASSVSRDRPNYGYTF
TRBV7-2,15,.,TRBJ2-7,TRBD2,TGTGCCAGCAGCTCGGGACTAGCGGGGGTGTACGAGCAGTACTTC,CASSSGLAGVYEQYF
TRBV7-2,14,.,TRBJ1-6,TRBD1,TGTGCCAGCAGCCCAACAGGGGGCGGTTCACCCCTCCACTTT,CASSPTGGGSPLHF
TRBV6-6,15,.,TRBJ2-3,.,TGTGCCAGCAGCCAGGTCTTGATAGGGGCAGATACGCAGTATTTT,CASSQVLIGADTQYF
TRBV7-9,15,.,TRBJ2-5,TRBD1,TGTGCCGGCACCCCCCGGACAGGGGGCCAAGAGACCCAGTACTTC,CAGTPRTGGQETQYF
TRBV11-3,14,.,TRBJ2-7,.,TGTGCCAGCAGCCCGCATCGCGGAACTGACGAGCAGTACTTC,CASSPHRGTDEQYF
TRBV10-3,14,.,TRBJ2-5,.,TGTGCCATCAGTGAGAGGCATCGGGGGGAGACCCAGTACTTC,CAISERHRGETQYF
TRBV12-3/TRBV12-4,13,.,TRBJ2-5,TRBD2,TGTGCCAGCATTAACAGGGCGGGGGGGACCCAGTACTTC,CASINRAGGTQYF
TRBV4-1,15,.,TRBJ1-1,.,TGCGCCAGCAGCCAAGGCGATATTTCGAACACTGAAGCTTTCTTT,CASSQGDISNTEAFF
TRBV7-9,13,.,TRBJ2-5,.,TGTGCCAGCAGCTTACGGGGGAAAGAGACCCAGTACTTC,CASSLRGKETQYF
TRBV7-2,14,.,TRBJ2-1,.,TGTGCCAGCAGCCTCGGGGGACCCTACAATGAGCAGTTCTTC,CASSLGGPYNEQFF
TRBV7-9,14,.,TRBJ2-4,TRBD1,TGTGCCAGCAGCTTACAGGGGGCTGAAAACATTCAGTACTTC,CASSLQGAENIQYF
TRBV7-2,13,.,TRBJ2-4,.,TGTGCCAGCAGTAGTTTAGCCAAAAACATTCAGTACTTC,CASSSLAKNIQYF
TRBV5-4,14,.,TRBJ2-7,TRBD2,TGTGCCAGCAGCATCTCTAGCGGAGCCTACGAGCAGTACTTC,CASSISSGAYEQYF
TRBV12-3/TRBV12-4,12,.,TRBJ1-2,.,TGTGCCAGCAGTCAGGGGCTATATGGCTACACCTTC,CASSQGLYGYTF
TRBV19,15,.,TRBJ2-7,TRBD2,TGTGCCAGTAGTATGATAGCGGGAGTGTCCGACGAGCAGTACTTC,CASSMIAGVSDEQYF
TRBV29-1,12,.,TRBJ1-5,.,TGCAGCGTTGAACAGGAGGGTCAGCCCCAGCATTTT,CSVEQEGQPQHF
TRBV29-1,12,once,TRBJ1-1,.,TGCAGCGCGGGTGGTTCGGGACAAATAGCTTTCTTT,CSAGGSGQIAFF
TRBV18,13,once,TRBJ1-2,.,TGTGCCAGCTCACCAGAGGGGGACTATGGCTACACCTTC,CASSPEGDYGYTF
TRBV11-3,14,.,TRBJ2-7,.,TGTGCCAGCAGCTTATCGGGGGTTTTGGACGAGCAGTACTTC,CASSLSGVLDEQYF
TRBV7-9,15,few,TRBJ2-7,TRBD1,TGTGCCAGCAGCTCCGACAGGGTATTGATCTACGAGCAGTACTTC,CASSSDRVLIYEQYF
TRBV10-3,14,.,TRBJ1-5,.,TGTGCCATCAGTGAGTCGGGTAACAGTCAGCCCCAGCATTTT,CAISESGNSQPQHF
TRBV3-1/TRBV3-2,16,.,TRBJ2-3,TRBD2,TGTGCCAGCAGCCCCTGGACTAGCGGGAGGACAGATACGCAGTATTTT,CASSPWTSGRTDTQYF
TRBV14,16,once,TRBJ2-1,TRBD2,TGTGCCAGCAGCTATAAAGCGGGAGGGGCCTACAATGAGCAGTTCTTC,CASSYKAGGAYNEQFF
TRBV24-1,15,.,TRBJ2-7,.,TGTGCCACCAGTGGAAACTACAGGGGACTCGACGAGCAGTACTTC,CATSGNYRGLDEQYF
TRBV28,15,.,TRBJ1-5,.,TGTGCCAGCAGCCCTAGGACTAGGGGCAATCAGCCCCAGCATTTT,CASSPRTRGNQPQHF
TRBV7-8,15,.,TRBJ2-7,TRBD1,TGTGCCAGCACCCTGACAGGGGGTCGCCTCTACGAGCAGTACTTC,CASTLTGGRLYEQYF
TRBV3-1/TRBV3-2,16,.,TRBJ1-5,.,TGTGCCAGCAGCCAAGATCTTCGGGGAGACAATCAGCCCCAGCATTTT,CASSQDLRGDNQPQHF
TRBV6-6,16,.,TRBJ1-1,.,TGTGCCAGCAGGATCATAGAAGAAAACCCGAACACTGAAGCTTTCTTT,CASRIIEENPNTEAFF
TRBV29-1,14,once,TRBJ2-7,TRBD2,TGCAGCGTTGATAGCGGGAGGATCGGCTACGAGCAGTACTTC,CSVDSGRIGYEQYF
TRBV12-5,16,.,TRBJ2-1,.,TGTGCTAGTGGTCAACCTACCCCCTACTTTTACAATGAGCAGTTCTTC,CASGQPTPYFYNEQFF
TRBV29-1,15,.,TRBJ2-6,.,TGCAGCGTTACAGGGACGGGACCTGGGGCCAACGTCCTGACTTTC,CSVTGTGPGANVLTF
TRBV19,14,.,TRBJ1-2,TRBD1,TGTGCCAGCTTAATTTCGGGGGACAGGTGGGGCTACACCTTC,CASLISGDRWGYTF
TRBV25-1,15,.,TRBJ2-4,.,TGTGCCAGCAGTGGTATAGGGGACATAGAAAACATTCAGTACTTC,CASSGIGDIENIQYF
TRBV3-1/TRBV3-2,13,.,TRBJ2-7,.,TGTGCCAGCAGCCAAGGGGAGACCTACGAGCAGTACTTC,CASSQGETYEQYF
TRBV7-8,14,.,TRBJ1-1,TRBD1,TGTGCCAGCAGCTTAGTGGGACAGGGGTCTGAAGCTTTCTTT,CASSLVGQGSEAFF
TRBV6-5,14,.,TRBJ2-5,.,TGTGCCAGCAGCCTAGGGGGAGTCCAAGAGACCCAGTACTTC,CASSLGGVQETQYF
TRBV6-5,14,.,TRBJ2-7,.,TGTGCCAGCAGTTCCGGACTACAAGGTTGGGAGCAGTACTTC,CASSSGLQGWEQYF
TRBV19,15,.,TRBJ1-1,TRBD1,TGTGCCAGTACGCAAGGGGGCCTTATGAACACTGAAGCTTTCTTT,CASTQGGLMNTEAFF
TRBV11-2,16,.,TRBJ1-4,.,TGTGCCAGCAGCTTAGATCGCGGGACTTTCGGTGAAAAACTGTTTTTT,CASSLDRGTFGEKLFF
TRBV6-5,13,.,TRBJ1-5,.,TGTGCCAGCTCCGGGTCAGGCAATCAGCCCCAGCATTTT,CASSGSGNQPQHF
TRBV7-9,17,.,TRBJ2-7,TRBD1,TGTGCCAGCAGCTTAGAGCAGTTAAGGGACAGAACCTACGAGCAGTACTTC,CASSLEQLRDRTYEQYF
TRBV28,15,.,TRBJ1-1,TRBD1,TGTGCCAGCAGTCGTCCCGGGACAGGGGACCTTGAAGCTTTCTTT,CASSRPGTGDLEAFF
TRBV14,13,.,TRBJ2-1,TRBD2,TGTGCCAGCAGCCTCATGACTAGCGGGGAGCAGTTCTTC,CASSLMTSGEQFF
TRBV9,15,.,TRBJ2-7,TRBD1,TGTGCCAGCAGCGAGGGCTGGGACAGTCGCCACGAGCAGTACTTC,CASSEGWDSRHEQYF
TRBV30,13,.,TRBJ2-7,TRBD2,TGTGCCTGGAGCCCGGGACTATCCAGTGAGCAGTACTTC,CAWSPGLSSEQYF
TRBV6-5,13,once,TRBJ1-2,TRBD1,TGTGCCAGCAGTAGGACAGGGGGCTATGGCTACACCTTC,CASSRTGGYGYTF